This T cell receptor beta chain was identified during a study of glioma-infiltrating T cells after dendritic cell vaccination. Study at large: Patients received three intradermal dendritic cell vaccine injections at biweekly intervals.

Time point of the sample: after dendritic cell vaccination, including at tumor progression/relapse. Patients had residual fresh-frozen tumor tissue and more than two years of survival data. The CDR3 sequence is 15 residues long. V lost 3 bases to trimming and J lost 0 bases; unmatched junction nucleotides: 2. Germline V CDR1 and CDR2: SGHDT, YYEEEE. Input was roughly 2.2 ug genomic DNA, or all available if less. Amplification used 60 V beta primers and 13 J beta primers. Sequencing was performed with immunoSEQ multiplex PCR; in TCRdb, only in-frame clones are kept and a portion is missing. The table lists around 90,000 clones, roughly four fifths of them singletons.

This specimen was blood, taken after dendritic cell vaccination. This chain connects TRBV5-6 to TRBJ2-3, with 9 bases aligning to TRBD1. The origin of this receptor is a human donor with glioblastoma. The CDR3 bases are TGTGCCAGCAGCTGGGGACAGGGTAGCACAGATACGCAGTATTTT. Amino acid sequence: CASSWGQGSTDTQYF.